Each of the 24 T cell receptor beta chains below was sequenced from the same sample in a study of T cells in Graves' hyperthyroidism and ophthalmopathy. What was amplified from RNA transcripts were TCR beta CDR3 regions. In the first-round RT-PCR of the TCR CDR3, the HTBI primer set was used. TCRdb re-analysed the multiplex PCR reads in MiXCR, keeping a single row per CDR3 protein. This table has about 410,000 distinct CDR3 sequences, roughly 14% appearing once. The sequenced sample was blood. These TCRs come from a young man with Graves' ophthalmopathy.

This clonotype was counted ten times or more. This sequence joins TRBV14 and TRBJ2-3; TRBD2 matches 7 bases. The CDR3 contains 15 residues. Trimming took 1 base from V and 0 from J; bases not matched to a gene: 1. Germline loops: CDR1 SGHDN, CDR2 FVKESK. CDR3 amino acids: CASSQGEGSTDTQYF. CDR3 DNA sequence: TGTGCCAGCAGCCAAGGGGAGGGAAGCACAGATACGCAGTATTTT. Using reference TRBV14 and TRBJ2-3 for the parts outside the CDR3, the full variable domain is EAGVTQFPSHSVIEKGQTVTLRCDPISGHDNLYWYRRVMGKEIKFLLHFVKESKQDESGMPNNRFLAERTGGTYSTLKVQPAELEDSGVYFCASSQGEGSTDTQYFGPGTRLTVL.

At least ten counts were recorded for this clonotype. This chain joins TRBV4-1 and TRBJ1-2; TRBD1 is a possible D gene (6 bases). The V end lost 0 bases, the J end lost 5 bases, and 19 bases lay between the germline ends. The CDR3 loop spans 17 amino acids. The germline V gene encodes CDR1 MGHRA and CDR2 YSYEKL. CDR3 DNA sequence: TGCGCCAGCAGCCAAGATTCCACCTCGGGGGCAAGGTATGGCTACACCTTC. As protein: CASSQDSTSGARYGYTF.

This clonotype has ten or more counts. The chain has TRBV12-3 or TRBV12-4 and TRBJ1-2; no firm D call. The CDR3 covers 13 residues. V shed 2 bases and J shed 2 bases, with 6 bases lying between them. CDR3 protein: CASSLIGNYGYTF. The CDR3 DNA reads TGTGCCAGCAGTTTAATAGGGAACTATGGCTACACCTTC.

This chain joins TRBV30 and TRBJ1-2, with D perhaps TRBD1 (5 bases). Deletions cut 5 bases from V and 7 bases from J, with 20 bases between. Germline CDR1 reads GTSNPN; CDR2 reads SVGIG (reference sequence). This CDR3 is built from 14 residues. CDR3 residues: CAWGLWGLGGGYTF. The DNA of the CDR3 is TGTGCCTGGGGACTGTGGGGCCTGGGAGGTGGCTACACCTTC.

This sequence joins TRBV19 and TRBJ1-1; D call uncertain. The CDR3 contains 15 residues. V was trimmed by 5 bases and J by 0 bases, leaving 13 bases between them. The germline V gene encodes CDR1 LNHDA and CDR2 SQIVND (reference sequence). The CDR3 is CASSFHDGLNTEAFF. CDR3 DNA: TGTGCCAGTAGTTTCCATGACGGTCTGAACACTGAAGCTTTCTTT.

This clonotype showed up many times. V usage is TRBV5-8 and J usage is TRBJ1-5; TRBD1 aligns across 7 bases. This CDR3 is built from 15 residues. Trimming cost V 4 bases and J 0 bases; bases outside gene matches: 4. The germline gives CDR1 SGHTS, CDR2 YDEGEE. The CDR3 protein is CASSRGQASNQPQHF. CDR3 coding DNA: TGTGCCAGCAGCCGCGGACAGGCTAGCAATCAGCCCCAGCATTTT. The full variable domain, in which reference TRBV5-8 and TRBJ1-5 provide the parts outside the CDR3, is EAGVTQSPTHLIKTRGQQATLRCSPISGHTSVYWYQQALGLGLQFLLWYDEGEERNRGNFPPRFSGRQFPNYSSELNVNALELEDSALYLCASSRGQASNQPQHFGDGTRLSIL.

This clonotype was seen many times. The DNA of the CDR3 is TGCGCCAGCAGCTTGGACCCAGCGGGGGGGGGAGGTGAGCAGTTCTTC. Translated, it gives CASSLDPAGGGGEQFF. The chain couples TRBV5-1 to TRBJ2-1; 10 nucleotides line up with TRBD2. Germline V gene lookup returns CDR1 SGHRS and CDR2 YFSETQ. The CDR3 covers 16 residues. V lost 0 bases to trimming and J lost 9 bases; unmatched junction nucleotides: 9.

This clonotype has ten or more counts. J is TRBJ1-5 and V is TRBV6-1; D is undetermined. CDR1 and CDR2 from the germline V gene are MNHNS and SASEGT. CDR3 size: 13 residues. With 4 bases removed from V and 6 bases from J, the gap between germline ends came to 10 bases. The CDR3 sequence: CASSADGSQPQHF. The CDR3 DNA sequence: TGTGCCAGCAGTGCGGACGGATCTCAGCCCCAGCATTTT.

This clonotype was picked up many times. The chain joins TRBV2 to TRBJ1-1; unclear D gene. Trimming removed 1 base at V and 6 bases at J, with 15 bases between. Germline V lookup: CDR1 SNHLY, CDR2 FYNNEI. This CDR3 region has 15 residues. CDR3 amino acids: CASSEEVRAGAEAFF. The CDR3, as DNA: TGTGCCAGCAGTGAAGAAGTTAGGGCAGGCGCTGAAGCTTTCTTT.

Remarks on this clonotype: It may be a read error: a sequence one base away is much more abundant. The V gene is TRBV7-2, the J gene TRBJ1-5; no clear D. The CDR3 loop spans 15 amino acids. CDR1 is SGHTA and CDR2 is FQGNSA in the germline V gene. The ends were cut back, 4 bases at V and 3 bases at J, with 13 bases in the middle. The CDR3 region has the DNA TGTGCCAGCAGCTCAGAGACGGACTACAATCAGCCCCAGCATTTT. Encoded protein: CASSSETDYNQPQHF.

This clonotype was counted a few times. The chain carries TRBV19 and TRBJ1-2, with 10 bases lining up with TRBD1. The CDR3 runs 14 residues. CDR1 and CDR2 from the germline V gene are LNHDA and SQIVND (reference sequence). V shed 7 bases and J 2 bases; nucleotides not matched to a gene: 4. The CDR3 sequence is CASIGTGANYGYTF. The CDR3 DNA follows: TGTGCCAGTATCGGGACAGGGGCCAACTATGGCTACACCTTC.

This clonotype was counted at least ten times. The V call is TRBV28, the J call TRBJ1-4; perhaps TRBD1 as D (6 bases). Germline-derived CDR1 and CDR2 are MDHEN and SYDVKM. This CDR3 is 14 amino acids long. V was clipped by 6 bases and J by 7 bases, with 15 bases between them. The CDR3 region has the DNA TGTGCCAGCAGCCGGGGGACATGGGGTGAAAAACTGTTTTTT. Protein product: CASSRGTWGEKLFF.

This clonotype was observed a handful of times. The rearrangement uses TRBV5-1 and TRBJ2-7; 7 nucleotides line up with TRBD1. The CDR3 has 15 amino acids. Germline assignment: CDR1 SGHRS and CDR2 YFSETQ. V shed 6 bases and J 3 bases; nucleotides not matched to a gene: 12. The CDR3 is CASNPGQGQVYEQYF. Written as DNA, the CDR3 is TGCGCCAGCAACCCCGGCCAAGGACAGGTCTACGAGCAGTACTTC.

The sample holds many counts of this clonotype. DNA for the CDR3: TGTGCCAGCAGCCCCGGTAGAGGGGCCCAGCCCCAGCATTTT. Translating gives CASSPGRGAQPQHF. The V call is TRBV6-1, the J call TRBJ1-5, with a weak D call TRBD1 (5 bases). The CDR3 spans 14 residues. Trimming stripped 6 bases from V and 7 bases from J, with 16 bases between. Germline lookup yields CDR1 MNHNS and CDR2 SASEGT.

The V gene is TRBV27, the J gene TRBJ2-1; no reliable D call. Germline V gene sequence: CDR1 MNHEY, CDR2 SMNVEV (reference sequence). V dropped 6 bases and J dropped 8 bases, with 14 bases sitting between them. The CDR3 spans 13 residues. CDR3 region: CASSITVRDEQFF. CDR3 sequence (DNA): TGTGCCAGCAGCATAACGGTTAGGGATGAGCAGTTCTTC.

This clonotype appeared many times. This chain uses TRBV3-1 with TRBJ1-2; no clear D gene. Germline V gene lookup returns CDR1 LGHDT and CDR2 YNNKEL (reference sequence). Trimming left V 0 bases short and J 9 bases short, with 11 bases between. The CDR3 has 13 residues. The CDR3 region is CASSQDLWRSYTF. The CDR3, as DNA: TGTGCCAGCAGCCAAGATTTGTGGAGGAGCTACACCTTC. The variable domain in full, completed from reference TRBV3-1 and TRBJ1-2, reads DTAVSQTPKYLVTQMGNDKSIKCEQNLGHDTMYWYKQDSKKFLKIMFSYNNKELIINETVPNRFSPKSPDKAHLNLHINSLELGDSAVYFCASSQDLWRSYTFGSGTRLTVV.

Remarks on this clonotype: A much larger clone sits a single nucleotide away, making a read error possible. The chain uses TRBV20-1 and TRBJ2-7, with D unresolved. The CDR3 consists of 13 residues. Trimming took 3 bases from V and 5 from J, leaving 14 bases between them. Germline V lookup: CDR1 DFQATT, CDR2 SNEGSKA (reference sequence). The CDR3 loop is CSASRVTTDEQYF. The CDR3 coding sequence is TGCAGTGCTAGTAGGGTAACGACCGACGAGCAGTACTTC.

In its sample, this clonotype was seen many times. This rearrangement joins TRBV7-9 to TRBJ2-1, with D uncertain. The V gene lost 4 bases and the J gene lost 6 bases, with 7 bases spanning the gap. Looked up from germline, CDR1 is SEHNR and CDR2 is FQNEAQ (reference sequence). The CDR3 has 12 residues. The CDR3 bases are TGTGCCAGCAGCTCTGCTTCCAATGAGCAGTTCTTC. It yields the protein CASSSASNEQFF.

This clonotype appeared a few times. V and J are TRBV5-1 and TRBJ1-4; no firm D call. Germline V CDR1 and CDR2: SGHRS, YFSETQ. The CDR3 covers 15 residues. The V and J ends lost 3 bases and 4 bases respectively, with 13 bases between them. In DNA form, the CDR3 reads TGCGCCAGCAGCTCGGAACCCGGGTATAATGAAAAACTGTTTTTT. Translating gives CASSSEPGYNEKLFF.

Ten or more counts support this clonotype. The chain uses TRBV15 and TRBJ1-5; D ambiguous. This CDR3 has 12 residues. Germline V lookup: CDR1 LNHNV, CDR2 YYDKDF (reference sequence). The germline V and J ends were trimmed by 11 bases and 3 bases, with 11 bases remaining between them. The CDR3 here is CASGVANQPQHF. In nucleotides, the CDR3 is TGTGCCTCGGGAGTTGCCAATCAGCCCCAGCATTTT.

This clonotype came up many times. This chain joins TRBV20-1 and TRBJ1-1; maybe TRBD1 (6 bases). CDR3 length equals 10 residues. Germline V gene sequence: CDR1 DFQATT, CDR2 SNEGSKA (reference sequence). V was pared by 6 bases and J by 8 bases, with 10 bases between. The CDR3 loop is CSAPRGEAFF. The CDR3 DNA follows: TGCAGTGCCCCCAGGGGAGAAGCTTTCTTT.

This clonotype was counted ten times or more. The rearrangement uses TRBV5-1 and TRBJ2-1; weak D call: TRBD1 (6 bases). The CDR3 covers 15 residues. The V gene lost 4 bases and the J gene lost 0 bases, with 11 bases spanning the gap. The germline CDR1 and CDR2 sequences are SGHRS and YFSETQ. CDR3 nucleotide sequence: TGCGCCAGCAGCCACGAGGACAGCTCCTACAATGAGCAGTTCTTC. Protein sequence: CASSHEDSSYNEQFF. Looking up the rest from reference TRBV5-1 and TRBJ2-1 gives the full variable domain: KAGVTQTPRYLIKTRGQQVTLSCSPISGHRSVSWYQQTPGQGLQFLFEYFSETQRNKGNFPGRFSGRQFSNSRSEMNVSTLELGDSALYLCASSHEDSSYNEQFFGPGTRLTVL.

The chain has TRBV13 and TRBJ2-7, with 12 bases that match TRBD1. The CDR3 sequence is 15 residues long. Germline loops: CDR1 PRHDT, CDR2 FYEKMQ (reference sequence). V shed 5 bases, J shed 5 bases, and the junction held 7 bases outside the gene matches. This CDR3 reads CASSPSGTGGDEQYF. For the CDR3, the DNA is TGTGCCAGCAGCCCCTCAGGGACAGGGGGCGACGAGCAGTACTTC.

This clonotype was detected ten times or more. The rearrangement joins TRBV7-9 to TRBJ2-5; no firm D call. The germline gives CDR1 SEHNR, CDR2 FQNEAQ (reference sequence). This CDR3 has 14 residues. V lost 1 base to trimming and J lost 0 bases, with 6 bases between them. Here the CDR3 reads CASSLDPDQETQYF. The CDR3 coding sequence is TGTGCCAGCAGCTTAGACCCCGACCAAGAGACCCAGTACTTC.